The sample holds a few counts of the clone carrying this T cell receptor (beta chain). TCRdb keeps only in-frame clones here, not all; method: immunoSEQ multiplex PCR. The repertoire includes more than 95,000 clones, 74% of them detected once, and approximately 6% sits in the top ten. Seattle researchers signed up patients amid active infection and tracked them longitudinally. This entry comes from a study of blood T cell repertoires in COVID-19. Background on the study: Specimens from acute and convalescent COVID-19 originated in the United States, Italy and Spain. PBMCs, B-cell-depleted T cells, or T cells provided the cDNA or gDNA that made up the material.

The sequencing sample was made of peripheral blood. This receptor was obtained from an elderly man with COVID-19, enrolled during active disease.

The CDR3 loop reads CASSSPGQGVLTGANVLTF. Written as DNA, the CDR3 is TGTGCCAGCAGCTCCCCGGGACAGGGGGTACTGACTGGGGCCAACGTCCTGACTTTC. The chain joins TRBV5-5 to TRBJ2-6, with 11 bases that match TRBD1. This CDR3 contains 19 residues. Germline loops: CDR1 SGHKS, CDR2 YYEKEE (reference sequence). Unmatched junction bases numbered 10, after V lost 3 bases and J lost 2 bases.